This TCR beta chain was sequenced for a study of beta chain features in type 1 diabetes. Each of the CD4+ naive, central memory, regulatory and stem cell-like memory populations was sorted via CD45RO/CCR7/CD25/CD127/CD95/CD27. Details on this clone: Its antigen is still unknown.

Expressed TCRB transcripts got sequenced, as all isolated RNA was reverse transcribed. The repertoire was sequenced with immunoSEQ multiplex PCR; TCRdb's copy has only in-frame clones and lacks some. The table records approximately 150,000 clones, around 63% of them present only once. Study results and caveats: Moderate yet significant TCRB CDR3 shortening was seen in Type 1 diabetes patients in all four CD4+ subsets.

Germline CDR1 reads GTSNPN; CDR2 reads SVGIG (reference sequence). V was clipped by 0 bases and J by 0 bases; unmatched bases: 5. This CDR3 is 16 amino acids long. Sample: naive CD4+ T cells from blood. The TCR was taken from a man aged 30 to 39 with type 1 diabetes. The gene calls are TRBV30 and TRBJ2-4, with 7 positions matching TRBD1. CDR3 in amino acids: CAWSVRGQLAKNIQYF. The CDR3 DNA is TGTGCCTGGAGTGTACGGGGACAGTTAGCCAAAAACATTCAGTACTTC.